Shown below are 18 T cell receptor beta chains from a single sample sequenced in a study of human T cells and chemical hapten exposure. The time point denotes: patch test 2, 6 weeks after DPC sensitization. Treatment: therapeutic diphenylcyclopropenone sensitization with weekly scalp DPC. TCRdb processed the RACE reads anew with MiXCR; each CDR3 protein has one entry. The table has about 40,000 distinct CDR3 sequences, about 3% seen once. Sample: whole blood, taken in connection with sensitization to the hapten diphenylcyclopropenone (DPC). The receptor set was obtained from a man between 35 and 55 years old with alopecia areata. Some clones in this sample may be carry-over from other donors' samples.

The V gene is TRBV2, the J gene TRBJ2-3; 8 nucleotides match TRBD2. The CDR3 contains 14 residues. V lost 5 bases, J lost 4 bases, and 5 bases stayed unmatched. The germline gives CDR1 SNHLY, CDR2 FYNNEI. CDR3 bases: TGTGCCAGCAGTAATAGCGGGAATGCAGATACGCAGTATTTT. This encodes CASSNSGNADTQYF. The entire variable domain, with the rest obtained from reference TRBV2 and TRBJ2-3, is as follows: EPEVTQTPSHQVTQMGQEVILRCVPISNHLYFYWYRQILGQKVEFLVSFYNNEISEKSEIFDDQFSVERPDGSNFTLKIRSTKLEDSAMYFCASSNSGNADTQYFGPGTRLTVL.

This clonotype was seen ten or more times. The chain links TRBV6-5 to TRBJ2-1; 10 positions agree with TRBD2. The CDR3 is made up of 15 amino acids. Looked up from germline, CDR1 is MNHEY and CDR2 is SVGAGI. The V segment lost 6 bases and the J segment 4 bases; nucleotides outside the gene matches: 6. CDR3 nucleotides: TGTGCCAGCAGGCTAGCTAGCGGGAGTTACAATGAGCAGTTCTTC. Translating gives CASRLASGSYNEQFF.

This clonotype was counted at least ten times. This chain joins TRBV20-1 and TRBJ2-5, with TRBD2 identical over 14 bases. The trim removed 2 bases at V and 1 base at J, leaving 3 bases unmatched. Germline V CDR1 and CDR2: DFQATT, SNEGSKA (reference sequence). The CDR3 consists of 16 residues. The CDR3 DNA reads TGCAGTGCTAGACTGGGACTAGCGGGAGTCCAAGAGACCCAGTACTTC. Translating gives CSARLGLAGVQETQYF.

The rearrangement uses TRBV29-1 and TRBJ2-7; perhaps TRBD2 as D (6 bases). V dropped 7 bases and J dropped 7 bases, with 14 bases sitting between them. CDR1 and CDR2 (germline): SQVTM, ANQGSEA. The CDR3 contains 11 residues. This chain's CDR3 is CSGGDFGEQYF. The CDR3 nucleotides read TGCAGCGGGGGGGACTTCGGAGAGCAGTACTTC.

This clonotype was seen at least ten times. V is TRBV11-1 and J is TRBJ2-3, with D perhaps TRBD2 (5 bases). This CDR3 spans 15 amino acids. The V gene's germline CDR1 is SGHAT and CDR2 FQDESV (reference sequence). V was shortened by 2 bases and J by 2 bases, with 11 bases between the two germline ends. The CDR3 sequence: CASSLSSGLTDTQYF. The CDR3 region has the DNA TGTGCCAGCAGCTTATCGAGCGGCCTCACAGATACGCAGTATTTT.

Ten or more counts support this clonotype. The chain is built from TRBV12-3 or TRBV12-4 and TRBJ1-1, with D uncertain. The CDR3 has 13 residues. The V gene lost 1 base and the J gene lost 2 bases, with 5 bases spanning the gap. In DNA form, the CDR3 reads TGTGCCAGCAGTTTAGGGCGAAACACTGAAGCTTTCTTT. This codes for CASSLGRNTEAFF.

This clonotype was picked up many times. The J gene is TRBJ2-2, the V gene TRBV6-1, with a possible D match to TRBD2 (6 bases). The CDR3 extends over 16 amino acids. The germline gives CDR1 MNHNS, CDR2 SASEGT. Trimming left V 3 bases short and J 3 bases short, with 14 bases between. CDR3 sequence reads: CASSDIRDLYTGELFF. In nucleotides, the CDR3 is TGTGCCAGCAGTGATATTAGGGACTTATACACCGGGGAGCTGTTTTTT.

In this sample, this clonotype turned up many times. The chain links TRBV3-1 to TRBJ2-1; D unresolved. The CDR3 is 13 residues long. The V end was cut by 0 bases, the J end by 7 bases, with 7 bases between. The germline V gene has CDR1 LGHDT and CDR2 YNNKEL (reference sequence). The CDR3 DNA follows: TGTGCCAGCAGCCAAGAAAGGGCGAATGAGCAGTTCTTC. Translated: CASSQERANEQFF.

In this sample, this clonotype turned up many times. The chain has TRBV28 and TRBJ2-7; D is unclear. The V and J ends lost 2 bases and 7 bases respectively, with 9 bases between them. Germline lookup yields CDR1 MDHEN and CDR2 SYDVKM. This CDR3 spans 12 amino acids. The CDR3 loop reads CASSLVAFEQYF. CDR3 in DNA: TGTGCCAGCAGTTTAGTGGCCTTTGAGCAGTACTTC. The full variable domain, its missing parts supplied by reference TRBV28 and TRBJ2-7, is DVKVTQSSRYLVKRTGEKVFLECVQDMDHENMFWYRQDPGLGLRLIYFSYDVKMKEKGDIPEGYSVSREKKERFSLILESASTNQTSMYLCASSLVAFEQYFGPGTRLTVT.

The rearrangement uses TRBV24-1 and TRBJ2-2; a possible D gene is TRBD1 (6 bases). There are 14 residues in the CDR3. CDR1 is KGHDR and CDR2 is SFDVKD in the germline V gene. The V end lost 9 bases, the J end lost 1 base, and 11 bases lay between the germline ends. DNA for the CDR3: TGTGCCACCGGGGGACAACAGAACACCGGGGAGCTGTTTTTT. This codes for CATGGQQNTGELFF.

This clonotype was seen repeatedly, ten times or more. V is TRBV6-2 or TRBV6-3 and J is TRBJ1-6; D ambiguous. Germline V gene lookup returns CDR1 MNHEY and CDR2 SVGEGT. CDR3 length: 13 residues. V was shortened by 5 bases and J by 8 bases, with 10 bases between the two germline ends. CDR3 nucleotide sequence: TGTGCCAGCAGTCCTCAGAACTATTCACCCCTCCACTTT. This sequence encodes CASSPQNYSPLHF.

In this sample, this clonotype turned up a few times. This chain links TRBV20-1 with TRBJ1-2; D is ambiguous. The germline V gene encodes CDR1 DFQATT and CDR2 SNEGSKA (reference sequence). The CDR3 is 13 amino acids. With 0 bases removed from V and 8 bases from J, the gap between germline ends came to 13 bases. The CDR3, as DNA: TGCAGTGCTAGAGAGACAATTTTGGAAGGCTACACCTTC. It is translated as CSARETILEGYTF.

This clonotype was found many times. This chain links TRBV20-1 with TRBJ1-2; 10 bases match TRBD1. The germline CDR1 and CDR2 sequences are DFQATT and SNEGSKA (reference sequence). CDR3 length equals 15 residues. Losses at the gene ends were 1 base for V and 2 bases for J; bases not matched to a gene: 4. Here the CDR3 DNA reads TGCAGTGCTAGAGTTCCGGGACAGGGGAACTATGGCTACACCTTC. Its translation: CSARVPGQGNYGYTF.

At least ten counts were recorded for this clonotype. The DNA of the CDR3 is TGTGCCAGCAGCCTAGGAGGGGGACAAAGCACCGGGGAGCTGTTTTTT. It codes for CASSLGGGQSTGELFF. The rearrangement links TRBV14 to TRBJ2-2; D tentatively fits TRBD1 or TRBD2 (6 bases each). CDR3 length: 16 amino acids. Trimming took 4 bases from V and 4 from J, leaving 16 bases between them. Per the germline V gene, CDR1 is SGHDN and CDR2 is FVKESK. Supplemented by reference TRBV14 and TRBJ2-2, the full variable domain reads EAGVTQFPSHSVIEKGQTVTLRCDPISGHDNLYWYRRVMGKEIKFLLHFVKESKQDESGMPNNRFLAERTGGTYSTLKVQPAELEDSGVYFCASSLGGGQSTGELFFGEGSRLTVL.

In this sample, this clonotype turned up a few times. V is TRBV19 and J is TRBJ1-4; a possible D gene is TRBD1 (5 bases). With 4 bases removed from V and 8 bases from J, the gap between germline ends came to 8 bases. The CDR3 sequence is 12 residues long. Germline V CDR1 and CDR2: LNHDA, SQIVND (reference sequence). Written as DNA, the CDR3 is TGTGCCAGTAGTAGACAGAGGGAAAAACTGTTTTTT. Amino acids: CASSRQREKLFF. Full variable domain (missing parts from reference TRBV19 and TRBJ1-4): DGGITQSPKYLFRKEGQNVTLSCEQNLNHDAMYWYRQDPGQGLRLIYYSQIVNDFQKGDIAEGYSVSREKKESFPLTVTSAQKNPTAFYLCASSRQREKLFFGSGTQLSVL.

The chain couples TRBV7-9 to TRBJ1-1, with D possibly TRBD1 on 6 matching bases. The CDR3 extends over 18 amino acids. The V gene's germline CDR1 is SEHNR and CDR2 FQNEAQ (reference sequence). Trimming cost V 6 bases and J 5 bases, with 28 bases left between them. In DNA, the CDR3 is TGTGCCAGCAGTCGCGGGGGGCAGGTCCCCCCTAGGAGGACTGAAGCTTTCTTT. Its protein product is CASSRGGQVPPRRTEAFF.

The V and J genes are TRBV7-9 and TRBJ1-2, with D hard to call. CDR3 length: 15 residues. Between the trimmed V and J ends, which lost 0 bases and 5 bases, there was a span of 13 bases. The germline V gene has CDR1 SEHNR and CDR2 FQNEAQ (reference sequence). This CDR3 is CASSLAGPTPYGYTF. Written as DNA, the CDR3 is TGTGCCAGCAGCTTAGCTGGTCCCACACCTTATGGCTACACCTTC. The full variable domain, with the rest looked up from reference TRBV7-9 and TRBJ1-2, is DTGVSQNPRHKITKRGQNVTFRCDPISEHNRLYWYRQTLGQGPEFLTYFQNEAQLEKSRLLSDRFSAERPKGSFSTLEIQRTEQGDSAMYLCASSLAGPTPYGYTFGSGTRLTVV.

At least ten counts were recorded for this clonotype. The rearrangement joins TRBV20-1 to TRBJ1-6, with 7 bases identical to TRBD1. Germline V lookup: CDR1 DFQATT, CDR2 SNEGSKA (reference sequence). The ends lost 4 bases at V and 8 bases at J; junction bases unmatched: 14. The CDR3 is 16 amino acids. CDR3 coding DNA: TGCAGTGCTAACCCAACCGAACAGGGGACTTATTCACCCCTCCACTTT. Translation gives CSANPTEQGTYSPLHF.